Listed below are T cell receptor beta chains from one sample, sequenced in a study of T-cell reconstitution after alpha-beta-depleted transplantation in children. MiXCR, run by TCRdb on the PCR reads, gives a single entry per CDR3 protein. The sample includes tens of thousands of distinct CDR3 sequences, about a sixth of them seen just once. The sample here was PBMCs, mostly from graft donor cells, taken 360 days after TCRalphabeta/CD19-depleted stem cell transplant. Receptors originate from a male patient between 2 and 10 years old who had a stem cell transplant for acute lymphoblastic leukemia, so the T cells may come from the graft donor. CDR3s include the opening cysteine and the closing phenylalanine or tryptophan. A D gene is named only where the DNA matches it firmly. Where a row states a size, it is once, few, many or the class of an expanded clone; other rows omit it.

D: .
V: TRBV3-1
J: TRBJ2-4
size: .
CDR3: CASSHPKNIQYF
DNA: TGTGCCAGCAGCCACCCCAAAAACATTCAGTACTTC

D: .
V: TRBV12-3/TRBV12-4
J: TRBJ2-4
size: .
CDR3: CASSPGLKNIQYF
DNA: TGTGCCAGCAGTCCCGGCCTCAAAAACATTCAGTACTTC

D: .
V: TRBV24-1
J: TRBJ2-4
size: few
CDR3: CATSDSGQAKNIQYF
DNA: TGTGCCACCAGTGATTCGGGACAAGCCAAAAACATTCAGTACTTC

D: .
V: TRBV12-3/TRBV12-4
J: TRBJ2-3
size: few
CDR3: CASSHRETNTDTQYF
DNA: TGTGCCAGCAGTCACAGGGAGACTAACACAGATACGCAGTATTTT

D: .
V: TRBV5-1
J: TRBJ1-1
size: few
CDR3: CASRSRNTEAFF
DNA: TGCGCCAGCAGGTCCAGGAACACTGAAGCTTTCTTT

D: TRBD2
V: TRBV6-5
J: TRBJ2-1
size: .
CDR3: CASSFISGRANNEQFF
DNA: TGTGCCAGCAGTTTCATTAGCGGGAGGGCCAACAATGAGCAGTTCTTC

D: .
V: TRBV20-1
J: TRBJ1-1
size: .
CDR3: CSASGGQFNTEAFF
DNA: TGCAGTGCTAGTGGCGGACAGTTTAACACTGAAGCTTTCTTT

D: .
V: TRBV7-9
J: TRBJ1-2
size: many
CDR3: CASSLDRHYGYTF
DNA: TGTGCCAGCAGCTTGGACAGACACTATGGCTACACCTTC

D: .
V: TRBV7-9
J: TRBJ2-7
size: .
CDR3: CAMGPGDKSSYEQYF
DNA: TGTGCCATGGGCCCCGGGGACAAGAGCTCCTACGAGCAGTACTTC

D: .
V: TRBV4-1
J: TRBJ2-7
size: once
CDR3: CASSQETGDYSYEQYF
DNA: TGCGCCAGCAGCCAAGAAACGGGAGACTACTCCTACGAGCAGTACTTC

D: .
V: TRBV20-1
J: TRBJ1-2
size: .
CDR3: CSARVRRTYGYTF
DNA: TGCAGTGCTAGAGTACGGCGGACTTATGGCTACACCTTC